This TCR beta chain was sequenced during a study of cytomegalovirus exposure and HLA in healthy donors. With 5 bases clipped from V and 0 bases from J, the junction kept 5 bases outside the gene matches. Germline V gene lookup returns CDR1 MNHEY and CDR2 SMNVEV (reference sequence). The CDR3 contains 17 residues. PCR primers comprised 60 Vbeta and 13 Jbeta primers. The assay was immunoSEQ multiplex PCR, and TCRdb's table has in-frame clones only and misses some. The repertoire holds tens of thousands of clones, about 75% seen once, with 9.5% to 15% in the top ten. The V gene is TRBV27, the J gene TRBJ2-6; 9 bases fit TRBD1. The source material was PBMCs. The source is a man aged 70-80 years in good health and CMV-seronegative. CDR3 sequence (DNA): TGTGCCAGCAGTAGGGACAGGGCCAACTCTGGGGCCAACGTCCTGACTTTC. Its translation: CASSRDRANSGANVLTF.